A single sample is the source of the 18 T cell receptor beta chains below, sequenced in a study of monozygotic twins with inflammatory bowel disease. TCRdb re-called the 5' RACE reads and gives one entry per CDR3 protein, without DNA. The table for this sample gives 420,000 or so distinct CDR3 sequences. The sequenced sample consisted of blood. The receptors come from a human donor with ulcerative colitis or Crohn's disease, or a healthy co-twin of an affected twin (not recorded which).

The rearrangement joins TRBV5-1 to TRBJ2-3; the TRBD2 assignment by TCRdb is unverifiable without DNA. The CDR3 sequence is 15 residues long. Germline V gene data show CDR1 as SGHRS and CDR2 as YFSETQ. The CDR3 sequence: CASSIGTSGRDTQYF.

CDR3 in amino acids: CASSLAGQGGGYTF. The rearrangement uses TRBV5-1 and TRBJ1-2; TCRdb returns TRBD1, unconfirmable since there is no DNA. Germline V CDR1 and CDR2: SGHRS, YFSETQ. The length of the CDR3 is 14 residues.

This chain joins TRBV5-1 and TRBJ2-7; the TRBD2 assignment by TCRdb is unverifiable without DNA. Germline CDR1 reads SGHRS; CDR2 reads YFSETQ. The CDR3 sequence is 15 residues long. The CDR3 protein is CASSPGEGLNYEQYF.

This chain connects TRBV4-1 to TRBJ2-5; TCRdb lists TRBD1, though no DNA is available to test this call. The CDR3 extends over 14 amino acids. CDR1 and CDR2 (germline): MGHRA, YSYEKL. CDR3 in amino acids: CASSLTPLGRTQYF.

The rearrangement links TRBV19 to TRBJ1-4; TCRdb names TRBD1, which stays unverified in the absence of DNA. Germline CDR1 reads LNHDA; CDR2 reads SQIVND (reference sequence). The CDR3 runs to 13 residues. The CDR3 is CASSIPLYEKLFF.

J is TRBJ2-1 and V is TRBV5-1. The CDR3 runs to 16 residues. Germline CDR1 reads SGHRS; CDR2 reads YFSETQ. CDR3 sequence: CASSLDVFRGYNEQFF.

The chain is built from TRBV4-2 and TRBJ2-5; lacking DNA, the TRBD2 call made by TCRdb goes unchecked. Germline CDR1 reads LGHNA; CDR2 reads YNFKEQ. The length of the CDR3 is 18 residues. This CDR3 reads CASSREAVAGGPKETQYF.

CDR3 residues: CASIRRLAGADEQFF. The chain uses TRBV2 and TRBJ2-1; TCRdb lists TRBD2, though no DNA is available to test this call. This CDR3 has 15 amino acids. Germline V gene sequence: CDR1 SNHLY, CDR2 FYNNEI.

The chain carries TRBV5-1 and TRBJ1-1. The CDR3 length is 15 residues. Germline CDR1 is SGHRS and CDR2 is YFSETQ. The CDR3 protein is CASKLTSSLNTEAFF.

V and J are TRBV6-4 and TRBJ2-1; TCRdb's assignment of TRBD2 cannot be checked, as there is no DNA. This CDR3 is built from 15 residues. From germline, CDR1 is MRHNA and CDR2 SNTAGT. The CDR3 region is CATRVEAAYYNEQFF.

J is TRBJ2-2 and V is TRBV5-1; absent DNA, TCRdb's TRBD1 call cannot be checked. The CDR3 is made up of 16 amino acids. Per germline, CDR1 SGHRS and CDR2 YFSETQ. The CDR3 protein is CASSLWDTSNTGELFF.

The V and J genes are TRBV6-1 and TRBJ2-2. CDR1 MNHNS and CDR2 SASEGT come from the germline V gene. CDR3 length: 13 amino acids. CDR3 loop: CASREANTGELFF.

The J gene is TRBJ2-7, the V gene TRBV5-1. This CDR3 spans 13 amino acids. Germline V CDR1 and CDR2: SGHRS, YFSETQ. The CDR3 reads CASRRVGTYEQYF.

V gene TRBV7-2 combines with J gene TRBJ2-1; with no DNA, the TCRdb D assignment of TRBD2 cannot be verified. The CDR3 is 13 amino acids. The germline CDR1 and CDR2 sequences are SGHTA and FQGNSA. CDR3 residues: CASSLRVSDEQFF. The variable domain in full, with the rest retrieved from reference TRBV7-2 and TRBJ2-1, is GAGVSQSPSNKVTEKGKDVELRCDPISGHTALYWYRQSLGQGLEFLIYFQGNSAPDKSGLPSDRFSAERTGGSVSTLTIQRTQQEDSAVYLCASSLRVSDEQFFGPGTRLTVL.

V usage is TRBV10-3 and J usage is TRBJ2-1; TCRdb proposes TRBD2, but this gene call is untestable without DNA. The V gene's germline CDR1 is ENHRY and CDR2 SYGVKD. The CDR3 is 12 residues long. CDR3: CATQRGGNEQFF.

The chain carries TRBV5-1 and TRBJ2-2; the D call from TCRdb, TRBD1, cannot be confirmed without DNA. CDR1 SGHRS and CDR2 YFSETQ come from the germline V gene. The CDR3 sequence is 14 residues long. The chain's CDR3 is CASSTLMNTGELFF.

This chain joins TRBV5-1 and TRBJ2-1; TCRdb proposes TRBD2, but this gene call is untestable without DNA. The CDR3 sequence is 18 residues long. The V gene's germline CDR1 is SGHRS and CDR2 YFSETQ. The CDR3 loop is CASSPGLAGVGVLSEQFF.

The chain recombines TRBV3-1 with TRBJ2-7; checking the TCRdb D call of TRBD1 is not possible without DNA. From germline, CDR1 is LGHDT and CDR2 YNNKEL (reference sequence). CDR3 length: 14 residues. CDR3 amino acids: CASSRGGRNYEQYF.